The 7 T cell receptor beta chains listed next were all sequenced from one sample in a study of blood T cell repertoires in COVID-19. Clones were read by immunoSEQ multiplex PCR, and TCRdb kept only the in-frame ones, dropping some. The sample consists of approximately 260,000 clones, roughly 89% of them appearing once. Sequences were obtained from peripheral blood. The receptors were gathered from a woman aged 40 to 50 who had recovered from COVID-19.

This chain joins TRBV18 and TRBJ2-7, with 12 nucleotides matching TRBD2. This CDR3 is built from 15 residues. Germline CDR1 is KGHSH and CDR2 is LQKENI. The trim removed 5 bases at V and 8 bases at J, leaving 10 bases unmatched. The CDR3 protein is CASSAETSGGGKQYF. The CDR3 DNA reads TGTGCCAGCTCAGCTGAGACTAGCGGGGGCGGCAAGCAGTACTTC.

The rearrangement joins TRBV5-1 to TRBJ2-5; 7 bases are shared with TRBD1. Germline CDR1 reads SGHRS; CDR2 reads YFSETQ. J lost 5 bases, V lost 4 bases, and 8 bases had no gene match. The CDR3 is 14 residues long. Here the CDR3 DNA reads TGCGCCAGCAGCCCAGACAGGGTTTGGGAGACCCAGTACTTC. Translated: CASSPDRVWETQYF.

Concerning this clone itself: Germline is not matched at one junction end, which may reflect a read error. This sequence joins TRBV5-1 and TRBJ1-1; D might be TRBD1 (5 bases). The CDR3 is 14 residues long. Germline loops: CDR1 SGHRS, CDR2 YFSETQ. The CDR3, as DNA: TGCGCCAGCAGCTTGGCCGGGGGGAACCCTGAAGCTTTCTTT. Translated, it gives CASSLAGGNPEAFF.

V usage is TRBV11-1 and J usage is TRBJ2-3; D call uncertain. The V gene's germline CDR1 is SGHAT and CDR2 FQDESV (reference sequence). The CDR3 loop spans 15 amino acids. V lost 3 bases and J 4 bases, leaving 14 bases between the germline ends. CDR3 residues: CASSLVRSPPDTQYF. CDR3 DNA: TGTGCCAGCAGCTTGGTGAGGAGTCCCCCAGATACGCAGTATTTT.

The V call is TRBV2, the J call TRBJ1-5; D unresolved. Germline CDR1 is SNHLY and CDR2 is FYNNEI. V dropped 7 bases and J dropped 6 bases, with 16 bases sitting between them. The CDR3 has 14 amino acids. CDR3 bases: TGTGCCAGCACTCCCACCCTGCAGGCTCAGCCCCAGCATTTT. This sequence encodes CASTPTLQAQPQHF.

This clone was counted once. This sequence joins TRBV11-2 and TRBJ2-3; D is ambiguous. V lost 1 base to trimming and J lost 4 bases, with 6 bases between them. CDR1 and CDR2 from the germline V gene are SGHAT and FQNNGV. The CDR3 is made up of 13 amino acids. This chain's CDR3 is CASSLVGADTQYF. The CDR3, as DNA: TGTGCCAGCAGCTTAGTCGGAGCAGATACGCAGTATTTT.

V and J are TRBV12-5 and TRBJ2-1; 9 nucleotides match TRBD1. The CDR3 spans 17 residues. The J segment lost 4 bases and the V segment lost 0 bases, leaving 7 bases of the junction unmatched. Per germline, CDR1 LGHNT and CDR2 FRNRAP. The CDR3 loop reads CASGLVPGQGTYNEQFF. For the CDR3, the DNA is TGTGCTAGTGGTTTGGTACCGGGACAGGGTACTTACAATGAGCAGTTCTTC.